These 31 T cell receptor beta chains were sequenced from one sample in a study of T cell repertoires in cytomegalovirus infection. MiXCR, run by TCRdb on the reads, gives a single entry per CDR3 protein. The table has 150,000 to 160,000 distinct CDR3 sequences, around 24% seen once; the top ten hold 9.5% to 13%. The sample taken for sequencing was PBMCs. Every receptor here comes from a human donor in good health (CMV status not recorded). Some clones in this sample may be carry-over from other donors' samples.

In its sample, this clonotype was seen a few times. The chain joins TRBV28 to TRBJ2-5; perhaps TRBD2 as D (5 bases). Germline V gives CDR1 MDHEN, CDR2 SYDVKM. Trimming stripped 7 bases from V and 1 base from J, with 7 bases between. The CDR3 is 12 residues long. The CDR3: CASNSGQETQYF. The CDR3 nucleotides read TGTGCCAGCAACAGCGGCCAAGAGACCCAGTACTTC.

This clonotype was counted at least ten times. The CDR3 spells CASSFLREKLFF. Written as DNA, the CDR3 is TGTGCCAGCAGCTTTCTTCGAGAAAAACTGTTTTTT. The genes are TRBV7-9 and TRBJ1-4; no reliable D call. Germline values: CDR1 SEHNR, CDR2 FQNEAQ (reference sequence). The CDR3 totals 12 residues. V lost 3 bases, J lost 8 bases, and 7 bases lay in between.

The chain couples TRBV4-3 to TRBJ1-1; no clear D gene. Trimming took off 0 bases at V and 0 bases at J, with 11 bases between the two ends. This CDR3 spans 16 amino acids. The germline V gene has CDR1 LGHNA and CDR2 YSLEER. CDR3 sequence reads: CASSQDRRHLNTEAFF. DNA for the CDR3: TGCGCCAGCAGCCAAGATCGGAGGCATTTGAACACTGAAGCTTTCTTT.

This clonotype showed up many times. The chain joins TRBV11-2 to TRBJ1-1; D unresolved. CDR1 is SGHAT, CDR2 FQNNGV, per germline. The CDR3 is 15 amino acids. Trimming shortened V by 3 bases and J by 0 bases, and 11 bases separated the two germline ends. CDR3 coding DNA: TGTGCCAGCAGCTTGTCAGGTCTCATGAACACTGAAGCTTTCTTT. It specifies CASSLSGLMNTEAFF.

This clonotype was found a few times. The V gene is TRBV7-9, the J gene TRBJ1-4; D not certain. The germline V gene encodes CDR1 SEHNR and CDR2 FQNEAQ (reference sequence). This CDR3 comprises 14 residues. V lost 2 bases, J lost 4 bases, and 8 bases lay in between. This CDR3 is CASSLRGNNEKLFF. The CDR3 DNA follows: TGTGCCAGCAGCTTACGGGGTAATAATGAAAAACTGTTTTTT.

This CDR3 is CASSPDRISYEQYF. As DNA, the CDR3 is TGCGCCAGCAGCCCGGACAGGATTTCCTACGAGCAGTACTTC. The V and J genes are TRBV5-1 and TRBJ2-7; TRBD1 agrees at 7 bases. The CDR3 loop spans 14 amino acids. V shed 4 bases and J 1 base; nucleotides not matched to a gene: 5. Germline V gene lookup returns CDR1 SGHRS and CDR2 YFSETQ.

This clonotype appeared many times. The V gene is TRBV6-2 or TRBV6-3, the J gene TRBJ2-1; TRBD2 matches at 7 bases. The CDR3 has 16 amino acids. Unmatched junction bases numbered 9, after V lost 4 bases and J lost 3 bases. Germline loops: CDR1 MNHEY, CDR2 SVGEGT. DNA for the CDR3: TGTGCCAGCAGTTCCTTTAGCGGGTCTTACTACAATGAGCAGTTCTTC. The encoded protein is CASSSFSGSYYNEQFF.

There are many counts of this clonotype. The chain uses TRBV6-2 or TRBV6-3 and TRBJ2-7, with TRBD2 matching over 9 bases. From germline, CDR1 is MNHEY and CDR2 SVGEGT. V lost 4 bases to trimming and J lost 6 bases; unmatched junction nucleotides: 4. The CDR3 is made up of 13 amino acids. DNA of the CDR3: TGTGCCAGCAGTTCCGGACTAGCGCCCGAGCAGTACTTC. Amino acids: CASSSGLAPEQYF.

This clonotype was detected a few times. The rearrangement uses TRBV7-2 and TRBJ2-1; 16 bases fit TRBD2. The V gene end was trimmed by 4 bases and the J gene end by 5 bases; junction bases not matched to a gene: 2. In germline, CDR1 is SGHTA, CDR2 FQGNSA. The CDR3 contains 16 residues. The CDR3 nucleotides read TGTGCCAGCAGCTGGGGACTAGCGGGAGGGGACAATGAGCAGTTCTTC. It translates to CASSWGLAGGDNEQFF.

This clonotype was observed at least ten times. The chain is built from TRBV6-6 and TRBJ2-3; D ambiguous. Germline V lookup: CDR1 MNHNY, CDR2 SVGAGI (reference sequence). This CDR3 comprises 15 residues. Trimming removed 4 bases at V and 0 bases at J, with 11 bases between. In DNA form, the CDR3 reads TGTGCCAGCAGTTTGGTCCAGACTAGCACAGATACGCAGTATTTT. It specifies CASSLVQTSTDTQYF.

This chain links TRBV7-2 with TRBJ2-2; TRBD2 matches 15 bases. The CDR3 length is 18 residues. CDR1 and CDR2 from the germline V gene are SGHTA and FQGNSA. Germline trimming cut 4 bases from V and 7 bases from J; bases unmatched to any gene: 10. CDR3 nucleotides: TGTGCCAGCAGCTCGCTGGGACTAGCGGGAGGCTGGGACGGGGAGCTGTTTTTT. Its translation: CASSSLGLAGGWDGELFF.

The chain is built from TRBV2 and TRBJ2-7; TRBD1 matches 11 bases. The CDR3 covers 14 residues. The V gene's germline CDR1 is SNHLY and CDR2 FYNNEI. V shed 7 bases and J 4 bases; nucleotides not matched to a gene: 6. This CDR3 reads CASTGQGALYEQYF. The CDR3 DNA reads as TGTGCCAGCACCGGACAGGGGGCCTTATACGAGCAGTACTTC.

This clonotype was seen a few times. The DNA of the CDR3 is TGCAGCGTTGGGCGACAGGGCGGCGGCTACACCTTC. Translation: CSVGRQGGGYTF. The chain employs TRBV29-1 and TRBJ1-2, with 7 bases that match TRBD1. This CDR3 region has 12 residues. V lost 4 bases and J lost 8; bases outside the gene matches: 7. CDR1 and CDR2 from the germline V gene are SQVTM and ANQGSEA.

V gene TRBV30 combines with J gene TRBJ1-2; D is unclear. This CDR3 is 13 amino acids long. V was cut by 2 bases and J by 7 bases, with 14 bases left in between. Looked up from germline, CDR1 is GTSNPN and CDR2 is SVGIG (reference sequence). CDR3 sequence (DNA): TGTGCCTGGAGTCCGGTGGAGACCGGTGGCTACACCTTC. It translates to CAWSPVETGGYTF.

There are many counts of this clonotype. The V gene is TRBV2, the J gene TRBJ2-1, with TRBD1 matching over 11 bases. CDR1 and CDR2 from the germline V gene are SNHLY and FYNNEI. V lost 6 bases, J lost 6 bases, and 7 bases stayed unmatched. CDR3 size: 15 residues. CDR3 region: CASSWTGGYGNEQFF. DNA of the CDR3: TGTGCCAGCAGCTGGACAGGGGGCTATGGCAATGAGCAGTTCTTC.

The chain combines TRBV27 with TRBJ2-1; 12 nucleotides line up with TRBD2. The CDR3 totals 16 residues. Trimming removed 8 bases from V and 5 bases from J; junction bases left unmatched: 10. CDR1 is MNHEY and CDR2 is SMNVEV in the germline V gene (reference sequence). The CDR3 protein is CASRKARLAGDNEQFF. The DNA for the CDR3 is TGTGCCAGCCGAAAGGCCCGACTAGCGGGGGACAATGAGCAGTTCTTC.

The chain couples TRBV28 to TRBJ1-2; D is uncertain. Germline lookup yields CDR1 MDHEN and CDR2 SYDVKM. The length of the CDR3 is 11 residues. V lost 10 bases and J 5 bases, leaving 11 bases between the germline ends. CDR3 DNA sequence: TGTGCCACCCTAGACACTTATGGCTACACCTTC. Its protein product is CATLDTYGYTF.

This clonotype showed up just a few times. The CDR3 region is CASSYTGRGDTQYF. The DNA for the CDR3 is TGTGCCAGCAGTTACACAGGGCGGGGAGATACGCAGTATTTT. The chain carries TRBV6-6 and TRBJ2-3; D tentatively fits TRBD1 or TRBD2 (6 bases each). Per the germline V gene, CDR1 is MNHNY and CDR2 is SVGAGI (reference sequence). The CDR3 extends over 14 amino acids. The V gene lost 2 bases and the J gene lost 5 bases, with 11 bases spanning the gap.

This clonotype was recorded at least ten times. The genes are TRBV28 and TRBJ1-1; D unresolved. The CDR3 has 14 amino acids. Trimming took off 8 bases at V and 0 bases at J, with 13 bases between the two ends. Germline CDR1 reads MDHEN; CDR2 reads SYDVKM. CDR3 nucleotide sequence: TGTGCCAGCGCTGGGGTACTCATGAACACTGAAGCTTTCTTT. Translating gives CASAGVLMNTEAFF.

J is TRBJ2-3 and V is TRBV28, with D possibly being TRBD1 (6 bases). This CDR3 is built from 12 residues. The V gene's germline CDR1 is MDHEN and CDR2 SYDVKM. Trimming left V 10 bases short and J 2 bases short, with 10 bases between. This CDR3 is CATRTDTDTQYF. The CDR3 DNA is TGTGCCACCCGGACAGACACAGATACGCAGTATTTT.

This clonotype has more than one count but fewer than ten. The chain carries TRBV7-3 and TRBJ2-3; D not resolved. With 5 bases removed from V and 2 bases from J, the gap between germline ends came to 11 bases. The CDR3 has 14 residues. Germline V gene lookup returns CDR1 SGHTA and CDR2 FQGTGA. CDR3 in DNA: TGTGCCAGCAGCCAAGGGTTAATCACAGATACGCAGTATTTT. It encodes CASSQGLITDTQYF.

This clonotype was seen repeatedly, ten times or more. The chain is built from TRBV7-2 and TRBJ2-7; D is undetermined. Germline V gives CDR1 SGHTA, CDR2 FQGNSA. The CDR3 consists of 12 residues. Trimming left V 5 bases short and J 2 bases short, with 7 bases between. The CDR3 spells CASSVGPYEQYF. Here the CDR3 DNA reads TGTGCCAGCAGCGTCGGACCCTACGAGCAGTACTTC.

In its sample, this clonotype was seen a few times. The chain recombines TRBV15 with TRBJ2-2, with unresolved D. CDR1 is LNHNV and CDR2 is YYDKDF in the germline V gene (reference sequence). The CDR3 spans 13 residues. Trimming pared 6 bases from V and 2 bases from J, leaving 7 bases between. CDR3 nucleotides: TGTGCCACCAGGGTAGTAAACACCGGGGAGCTGTTTTTT. It specifies CATRVVNTGELFF.

This clonotype was recorded a few times. V and J are TRBV20-1 and TRBJ1-2; the D is unclear. The CDR3 loop spans 13 amino acids. Per germline, CDR1 DFQATT and CDR2 SNEGSKA (reference sequence). V lost 0 bases and J lost 8, with 13 bases in between. The CDR3 nucleotides read TGCAGTGCTAGAGATCAGGAGGGTCGCGGCTACACCTTC. This encodes CSARDQEGRGYTF.

The chain uses TRBV12-3 or TRBV12-4 and TRBJ1-2, with D tentatively TRBD1 (6 bases). V was shortened by 4 bases and J by 8 bases, with 17 bases between the two germline ends. This CDR3 is built from 14 residues. The CDR3 nucleotides are TGTGCCAGCAGTTCCGCGGGGCGTCAGGGGGGCTACACCTTC. Translated, it gives CASSSAGRQGGYTF.

The rearrangement links TRBV20-1 to TRBJ2-7; 10 bases match TRBD1. CDR1 and CDR2 from the germline V gene are DFQATT and SNEGSKA (reference sequence). There are 11 residues in the CDR3. After removal of 2 bases from V and 13 bases from J, the junction contained 5 bases not matched to a gene. CDR3 in DNA: TGCAGTGCTAGATTGGGGGACAGGGGATACTTC. Translation: CSARLGDRGYF.

This clonotype was recorded many times. The V gene is TRBV28, the J gene TRBJ1-1; TRBD1 is a possible D gene (5 bases). The germline CDR1 and CDR2 sequences are MDHEN and SYDVKM. This CDR3 region has 16 residues. Trimming left V 8 bases short and J 10 bases short, with 29 bases between. CDR3 sequence reads: CASGTYRDGTYWVAFF. CDR3 nucleotide sequence: TGTGCCAGCGGGACCTACCGGGACGGAACATATTGGGTAGCTTTCTTT.

This sequence joins TRBV7-2 and TRBJ2-1; 11 bases line up with TRBD2. This CDR3 has 17 amino acids. Germline loops: CDR1 SGHTA, CDR2 FQGNSA. V dropped 0 bases and J dropped 7; count of bases not matched to a gene: 8. In DNA form, the CDR3 reads TGTGCCAGCAGCTTAGCCAAACTAGCGGGAGAGGGTAATGAGCAGTTCTTC. Its translation is CASSLAKLAGEGNEQFF.

This clonotype was detected only a few times. The chain is built from TRBV2 and TRBJ1-5; the D is unclear. The CDR3 covers 13 residues. The V gene's germline CDR1 is SNHLY and CDR2 FYNNEI. Trimming stripped 4 bases from V and 6 bases from J, with 10 bases between. CDR3 in DNA: TGTGCCAGCAGTGCGGTTTTGGGTCAGCCCCAGCATTTT. This translates into CASSAVLGQPQHF.

This clonotype was seen ten or more times. This chain uses TRBV30 with TRBJ1-5; D is ambiguous. Germline CDR1 and CDR2: GTSNPN and SVGIG (reference sequence). V was cut by 1 base and J by 0 bases, with 4 bases left in between. The CDR3 has 13 residues. The CDR3 spells CAWSEDSNQPQHF. Written as DNA, the CDR3 is TGTGCCTGGAGTGAGGATAGCAATCAGCCCCAGCATTTT.

This clonotype has just a few counts. This rearrangement joins TRBV6-2 or TRBV6-3 to TRBJ1-5, with D uncertain. Trimming took off 7 bases at V and 4 bases at J, with 23 bases between the two ends. Per germline, CDR1 MNHEY and CDR2 SVGEGT. This CDR3 comprises 17 residues. The CDR3 region is CASKGTRPRGLNQPQHF. CDR3 in DNA: TGTGCCAGCAAGGGCACCCGACCACGCGGATTGAATCAGCCCCAGCATTTT.